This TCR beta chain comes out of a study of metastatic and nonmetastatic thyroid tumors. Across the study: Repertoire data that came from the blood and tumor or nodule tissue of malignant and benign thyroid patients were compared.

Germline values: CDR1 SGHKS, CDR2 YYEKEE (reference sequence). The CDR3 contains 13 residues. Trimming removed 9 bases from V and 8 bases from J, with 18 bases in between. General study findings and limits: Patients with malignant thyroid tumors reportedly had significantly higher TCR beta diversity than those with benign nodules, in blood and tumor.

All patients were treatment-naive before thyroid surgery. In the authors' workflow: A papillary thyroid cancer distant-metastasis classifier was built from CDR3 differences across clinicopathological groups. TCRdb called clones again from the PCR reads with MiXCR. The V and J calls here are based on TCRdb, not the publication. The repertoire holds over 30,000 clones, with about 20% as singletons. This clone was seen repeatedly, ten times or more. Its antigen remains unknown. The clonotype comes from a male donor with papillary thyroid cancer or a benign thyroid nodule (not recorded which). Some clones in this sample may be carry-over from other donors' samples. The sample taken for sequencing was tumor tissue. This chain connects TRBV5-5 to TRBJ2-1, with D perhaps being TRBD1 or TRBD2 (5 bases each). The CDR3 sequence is CATNYPGPHEQFF. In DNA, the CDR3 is TGTGCCACCAATTACCCGGGACCCCATGAGCAGTTCTTC. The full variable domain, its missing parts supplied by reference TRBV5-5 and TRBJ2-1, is DAGVTQSPTHLIKTRGQQVTLRCSPISGHKSVSWYQQVLGQGPQFIFQYYEKEERGRGNFPDRFSARQFPNYSSELNVNALLLGDSALYLCATNYPGPHEQFFGPGTRLTVL.